These 16 T cell receptor beta chains were sequenced from one sample in a study of graft-versus-host responses after intestinal transplantation. Lymphocytes (intraepithelial and lamina propria) were released by processing the graft tissue. Produced via immunoSEQ multiplex PCR; TCRdb's table is partial and in-frame only. The table has 60,000 to 75,000 clones, under 90% seen once. Sequenced here: ileum tissue, sampled 350 to 400 days after transplant. The receptors were sampled from a human patient who received an intestinal transplant, so some T cells may come from the graft donor.

The chain combines TRBV7-9 with TRBJ1-2; D is ambiguous. The length of the CDR3 is 14 residues. The V end was cut by 2 bases, the J end by 6 bases, with 13 bases between. Germline V gene lookup returns CDR1 SEHNR and CDR2 FQNEAQ (reference sequence). CDR3 nucleotide sequence: TGTGCCAGCAGCTTATTTACGGACCCTCATGGCTACACCTTC. It translates to CASSLFTDPHGYTF.

The V call is TRBV4-1, the J call TRBJ2-7; D ambiguous. Looked up from germline, CDR1 is MGHRA and CDR2 is YSYEKL. There are 15 residues in the CDR3. The V and J ends lost 1 base and 0 bases respectively, with 10 bases between them. CDR3 in DNA: TGCGCCAGCAGCCAAGCGTCGTTCTACTCCTACGAGCAGTACTTC. This translates into CASSQASFYSYEQYF.

This clone has a handful of counts. The rearrangement uses TRBV6-6 and TRBJ2-1, with D possibly being TRBD2 (6 bases). The V end lost 0 bases, the J end lost 15 bases, and 15 bases lay between the germline ends. The CDR3 is made up of 13 amino acids. CDR1 is MNHNY, CDR2 SVGAGI, per germline (reference sequence). The CDR3 coding sequence is TGTGCCAGCAGTTACTCGAGCGGGCAGGCAGGGTTCTTC. Encoded protein: CASSYSSGQAGFF.

This chain joins TRBV18 and TRBJ1-1; D may be TRBD1 (5 bases). There are 14 residues in the CDR3. V was clipped by 3 bases and J by 5 bases, with 13 bases between them. Per the germline V gene, CDR1 is KGHSH and CDR2 is LQKENI. The CDR3 DNA reads as TGTGCCAGCTCACCTAAGACGGGGGGGACTGAAGCTTTCTTT. Protein sequence: CASSPKTGGTEAFF.

On this clone: This sample also contains other DNA sequences that code for the same CDR3. This rearrangement joins TRBV7-9 to TRBJ1-5, with a tentative D call TRBD1 (5 bases). The V gene lost 5 bases and the J gene lost 7 bases, with 15 bases spanning the gap. The germline gives CDR1 SEHNR, CDR2 FQNEAQ (reference sequence). The CDR3 has 14 amino acids. The CDR3 is CASSLGQGNQPQHF. CDR3 in DNA: TGTGCCAGCAGCCTGGGGCAGGGAAACCAGCCCCAGCATTTT.

This rearrangement joins TRBV5-1 to TRBJ2-3; D gene unclear. Trimming removed 3 bases from V and 5 bases from J, with 10 bases in between. Germline-derived CDR1 and CDR2 are SGHRS and YFSETQ. There are 13 residues in the CDR3. The CDR3 DNA sequence: TGCGCCAGCAGCTACTCCGTGGAAGATACGCAGTATTTT. Encoded protein: CASSYSVEDTQYF.

V is TRBV5-1 and J is TRBJ2-3, with D uncertain. This CDR3 contains 12 residues. Germline V CDR1 and CDR2: SGHRS, YFSETQ. Trimming removed 4 bases from V and 2 bases from J, with 5 bases in between. The CDR3 DNA sequence: TGCGCCAGCAGCGGAAACACAGATACGCAGTATTTT. Translation gives CASSGNTDTQYF.

J is TRBJ2-1 and V is TRBV29-1; D gene unclear. The CDR3 covers 13 residues. Trimming took off 4 bases at V and 3 bases at J, with 10 bases between the two ends. The V gene's germline CDR1 is SQVTM and CDR2 ANQGSEA. The CDR3 DNA sequence: TGCAGCGTTGCTATAGACCGCTACAATGAGCAGTTCTTC. Translated, it gives CSVAIDRYNEQFF.

This chain joins TRBV6-5 and TRBJ2-7; D might be TRBD1 (6 bases). Trimming left V 5 bases short and J 0 bases short, with 11 bases between. This CDR3 has 14 amino acids. Germline CDR1 is MNHEY and CDR2 is SVGAGI. For the CDR3, the DNA is TGTGCCAGCAGTCGGACAGCAACCTCCTACGAGCAGTACTTC. It is translated as CASSRTATSYEQYF.

CDR3 DNA: TGTGCCAGCAGTCACGGGGGGGCCTCCTACAATGAGCAGTTCTTC. Translating it yields CASSHGGASYNEQFF. V and J are TRBV9 and TRBJ2-1; 8 nucleotides match TRBD2. The length of the CDR3 is 15 residues. J was trimmed by 0 bases and V by 5 bases; bases with no gene match: 4. Germline V CDR1 and CDR2: SGDLS, YYNGEE.

V usage is TRBV4-1 and J usage is TRBJ2-5; TRBD1 or TRBD2 may be the D gene (5 bases each). Germline values: CDR1 MGHRA, CDR2 YSYEKL. V lost 1 base and J lost 2, with 23 bases in between. The CDR3 is 19 residues long. This CDR3 reads CASSQGGSMGPLKQETQYF. CDR3 coding DNA: TGCGCCAGCAGCCAAGGGGGGTCGATGGGACCTCTCAAACAAGAGACCCAGTACTTC.

For the CDR3, the DNA is TGTGCCAGCAGTGGAACAGGGTTCGATCAAGAGACCCAGTACTTC. Its translation is CASSGTGFDQETQYF. The chain couples TRBV2 to TRBJ2-5; tentative D call: TRBD1 (6 bases). Germline V gives CDR1 SNHLY, CDR2 FYNNEI. Trimming removed 4 bases from V and 2 bases from J, with 14 bases in between. This CDR3 contains 15 residues.

The rearrangement joins TRBV19 to TRBJ2-2; D unclear. From germline, CDR1 is LNHDA and CDR2 SQIVND (reference sequence). The CDR3 runs to 15 residues. V was pared by 3 bases and J by 1 base, with 9 bases between. In DNA form, the CDR3 reads TGTGCCAGTAGTATCCTCTCGCTGAACACCGGGGAGCTGTTTTTT. Encoded protein: CASSILSLNTGELFF.

J is TRBJ1-1 and V is TRBV4-2, with TRBD1 identical over 8 bases. With 3 bases clipped from V and 2 bases from J, the junction kept 5 bases outside the gene matches. The CDR3 spans 15 residues. Per the germline V gene, CDR1 is LGHNA and CDR2 is YNFKEQ. The CDR3 DNA is TGTGCCAGCAGCCAGGGGACAGGCCCAAACACTGAAGCTTTCTTT. It yields the protein CASSQGTGPNTEAFF.

V gene TRBV29-1 combines with J gene TRBJ2-5; tentative D call: TRBD2 (6 bases). V shed 7 bases and J shed 4 bases, with 16 bases lying between them. Looked up from germline, CDR1 is SQVTM and CDR2 is ANQGSEA. The CDR3 length is 13 residues. The CDR3 nucleotides read TGCAGCGCCGAGGGCCGGGGGAGAGAGACCCAGTACTTC. The encoded protein is CSAEGRGRETQYF.

Remarks on this clone: Distinct nucleotide sequences in the sample also encode this CDR3. CDR3: CASSPGQGGYEQYF. As DNA, the CDR3 is TGCGCCAGCAGCCCCGGACAGGGGGGCTACGAGCAGTACTTC. The genes are TRBV4-1 and TRBJ2-7, with 10 bases fitting TRBD1. The CDR3 runs 14 residues. V gave up 4 bases and J gave up 3 bases; unmatched junction bases: 3. CDR1 and CDR2 from the germline V gene are MGHRA and YSYEKL.